Listed below are T cell receptor beta chains from one sample, sequenced in a study of cytomegalovirus exposure and HLA in healthy donors. The assay was immunoSEQ multiplex PCR, and TCRdb's table has in-frame clones only and misses some. The sample holds about 99,000 clones, 65% to 80% seen once. Sequencing input: PBMCs. These receptors were taken from a woman between 18 and 29 years old in good health and CMV-seropositive. Each CDR3 is given with its conserved first and last residue. A D gene is named only where the DNA matches it firmly. Rows give clone size only sometimes, using once, few, many, or a class for an expanded clone.

TRBJ2-7 | . | TRBV7-3 | . | TGTGCCAGCAGCCCGAGGGCGGGGACGTCCTACGAGCAGTACTTC | CASSPRAGTSYEQYF
TRBJ2-1 | TRBD1 | TRBV7-8 | . | TGTGCCAGCAGCCGAGACAGGGTAGGCTACAATGAGCAGTTCTTC | CASSRDRVGYNEQFF
TRBJ2-7 | . | TRBV6-1 | once | TGTGCCAGCAGTGAAGCGGTAGGGGCCGCCGACGAGCAGTACTTC | CASSEAVGAADEQYF
TRBJ2-3 | TRBD1 | TRBV7-2 | . | TGTGCCAGCAGCTTAGTTGGCAGGGGGCGAACAGATACGCAGTATTTT | CASSLVGRGRTDTQYF
TRBJ1-2 | . | TRBV21-1 | . | TGTGCCAGCAGCAAAGACTCACCTACCCGACAGGGGCAGGAAGGCTATGGCTACACCTTC | CASSKDSPTRQGQEGYGYTF
TRBJ1-1 | . | TRBV2 | . | TGTGCCAGATCCCTCGAGGGTGGCACTGAAGCTTTCTTT | CARSLEGGTEAFF
TRBJ2-7 | . | TRBV6-1 | few | TGTGCCAGCAGTGACAGGGGCGGGGAGCAGTACTTC | CASSDRGGEQYF
TRBJ1-2 | . | TRBV5-1 | . | TGCGCCAGCAGCTTGGGCCCGGGGTCAAACTATGGCTACACCTTC | CASSLGPGSNYGYTF
TRBJ1-1 | . | TRBV14 | . | TGTGCCAGCAGCCGCGGACAGTTGAACACTGAAGCTTTCTTT | CASSRGQLNTEAFF
TRBJ2-7 | . | TRBV7-3 | . | TGTGCCAGCAGCTTAGGGCTCCACTACGAGCAGTACTTC | CASSLGLHYEQYF
TRBJ2-2 | TRBD2 | TRBV11-2 | . | TGTGCCAGCAGTCAAATCCGGCGTCAGGCGGGAGCGTCGACCGGGGAGCTGTTTTTT | CASSQIRRQAGASTGELFF
TRBJ2-1 | TRBD1 | TRBV5-8 | . | TGTGCCAGCACCTTGACAGGGGATGAGCAGTTCTTC | CASTLTGDEQFF
TRBJ2-1 | TRBD2 | TRBV14 | . | TGTGCCAGCAGCCTACATAGCGGGGGGTCCTACAATGAGCAGTTCTTC | CASSLHSGGSYNEQFF
TRBJ2-7 | TRBD2 | TRBV2 | once | TGTGCCAGCAGGGGCTCGGGGGGGTCCTACGAGCAGTACTTC | CASRGSGGSYEQYF
TRBJ2-7 | TRBD2 | TRBV5-5 | . | TGTGCCAGCAGCTTTGGACTAGCGGGGGTTATCTACGAGCAGTACTTC | CASSFGLAGVIYEQYF
TRBJ1-3 | . | TRBV5-1 | few | TGCGCCAGCAGCAGAGGACAGCCCTCTGGAAACACCATATATTTT | CASSRGQPSGNTIYF
TRBJ1-3 | . | TRBV6-5 | . | TGTGCCCCAGTTAAGGGGGTTGGAAACACCATATATTTT | CAPVKGVGNTIYF
TRBJ2-5 | TRBD1 | TRBV6-5 | . | TGTGCCAGCAAAATCATGACAGGGGGCGGGAAGACCCAGTACTTC | CASKIMTGGGKTQYF
TRBJ1-1 | . | TRBV7-9 | . | TGTGCCAGCAGCCATCGTCCGGGAGAGAACACTGAAGCTTTCTTT | CASSHRPGENTEAFF
TRBJ1-1 | . | TRBV7-9 | . | TGTGCCAGCAGAGAAAGAGAGAACACTGAAGCTTTCTTT | CASRERENTEAFF
TRBJ2-2 | TRBD2 | TRBV15 | . | TGTGCCACCAGCAGAGTAAGGGGCGGAACTAGCGGGACCGGGGAGCTGTTTTTT | CATSRVRGGTSGTGELFF
TRBJ2-3 | TRBD1 | TRBV29-1 | . | TGCAGCGTTGAGGGACAGTACACAGATACGCAGTATTTT | CSVEGQYTDTQYF
TRBJ1-1 | TRBD1 | TRBV7-2 | . | TGTGCCAGCAGCTTAAACAGGGGAAGTTACACTGAAGCTTTCTTT | CASSLNRGSYTEAFF
TRBJ2-3 | TRBD2 | TRBV7-9 | . | TGTGCCAGCGCCGGACTAGACCGGATGGATACGCAGTATTTT | CASAGLDRMDTQYF
TRBJ1-2 | . | TRBV6-5 | . | TGTGCCAGCAGTTACTCGGGAGGGGACTACACCTTC | CASSYSGGDYTF
TRBJ1-2 | . | TRBV9 | . | TGTGCCAGCACCGGTTTTAGGCGGGGAGGCTACACCTTC | CASTGFRRGGYTF
TRBJ1-2 | TRBD1 | TRBV19 | few | TGTGCCAGTAGTATGCTGGACAGGGATTTTTATGGCTACACCTTC | CASSMLDRDFYGYTF
TRBJ1-2 | . | TRBV27 | . | TGTGCCAGCAGTCCCGACAGGCCAGACTATGGCTACACCTTC | CASSPDRPDYGYTF
TRBJ2-1 | TRBD2 | TRBV7-2 | . | TGTGCCAGCACGGGAACTGGGACTAAGTTCTTC | CASTGTGTKFF
TRBJ1-4 | . | TRBV6-6 | . | TGTGCCAGCAGTTACGGGACATATGAAAAACTGTTTTTT | CASSYGTYEKLFF
TRBJ1-1 | . | TRBV7-2 | . | TGTGCCAGCAGCTTTACCGGGGGAGGGTACACTGAAGCTTTCTTT | CASSFTGGGYTEAFF
TRBJ2-3 | . | TRBV27 | once | TGTGCCAGCAGTTTACACCTAGCCACAGATACGCAGTATTTT | CASSLHLATDTQYF
TRBJ1-1 | . | TRBV7-2 | . | TGTGCCAGCAGGAGGGACACCATCAACACTGAAGCTTTCTTT | CASRRDTINTEAFF
TRBJ2-7 | . | TRBV30 | . | TGTGCCTGGAGTACAGGCCGCGAGCAGTACTTC | CAWSTGREQYF
TRBJ2-7 | TRBD2 | TRBV19 | . | TGTGCCAGTAGAGCACTAGCGGAGAGCTCCTACGAGCAGTACTTC | CASRALAESSYEQYF
TRBJ1-1 | . | TRBV29-1 | . | TGCAGCGTCGGACAGAATGGAGACACTGAAGCTTTCTTT | CSVGQNGDTEAFF
TRBJ1-5 | . | TRBV27 | . | TGTGCCAGCAGTTTATCGAGTGGGGGGGGCCATCAGCCCCAGCATTTT | CASSLSSGGGHQPQHF
TRBJ2-7 | . | TRBV5-6 | . | TGTGCCAGCAGCTGGATCGGGGGAGCCTACGAGCAGTACTTC | CASSWIGGAYEQYF
TRBJ1-2 | . | TRBV7-8 | . | TGTGCCAGCAGCTTAGGTGGCCCGGGGAAAAACTATGGCTACACCTTC | CASSLGGPGKNYGYTF
TRBJ1-1 | . | TRBV5-1 | . | TGCGCCAGCAGCTTGGTTTGGCTGAACACTGAAGCTTTCTTT | CASSLVWLNTEAFF
TRBJ1-1 | . | TRBV27 | . | TGTGCCAGCAGGCGCCCGGGACACCAGAACACTGAAGCTTTCTTT | CASRRPGHQNTEAFF
TRBJ2-3 | . | TRBV7-9 | . | TGTGCCAGCAGCTTAGGACAGGGAGGTGGTTTACCAGATACGCAGTATTTT | CASSLGQGGGLPDTQYF
TRBJ1-1 | . | TRBV30 | . | TGTGCCTGGATGGGGAGGGGCACTGAAGCTTTCTTT | CAWMGRGTEAFF
TRBJ2-1 | . | TRBV4-3 | . | TGCGCCAGCAGCCGAGGACTATCTGACAATGAGCAGTTCTTC | CASSRGLSDNEQFF
TRBJ2-3 | . | TRBV7-9 | . | TGTGCCAGCAGCCCCCCCTCCAGTAGCACAGATACGCAGTATTTT | CASSPPSSSTDTQYF
TRBJ2-5 | TRBD2 | TRBV28 | . | TGTGCCAGTCTAGCTAGCGGGAGTTTGGAGACCCAGTACTTC | CASLASGSLETQYF
TRBJ1-2 | . | TRBV6-6 | . | TGTGCCAGCAGTGATACAGGGAGTAGCTATGGCTACACCTTC | CASSDTGSSYGYTF